This is a list of T cell receptor beta chains from one sample in a study of CD8 T cells in Susac syndrome. TCRdb called the immunoSEQ multiplex PCR reads again in MiXCR, with one record for every CDR3 protein. In the table there are around 130,000 distinct CDR3 sequences, over 90% of which are singletons. Sequencing input: CD4+ T cells from PBMCs. The origin of the receptors is a human donor with Susac syndrome. The CDR3 runs from the conserved cysteine through the conserved F or W. A D gene is named only where the DNA matches it firmly. Clone sizes are given selectively: once, few, many, or a class where the clone is expanded.

j_gene	d_gene	v_gene	abundance	CDR3aa	CDR3nt
TRBJ1-1	.	TRBV5-4	once	CASSLGTGRENTEAFF	TGTGCCAGCAGCCTGGGAACAGGGAGGGAGAACACTGAAGCTTTCTTT
TRBJ2-7	TRBD2	TRBV20-1	.	CSARGSAGVSYEQYF	TGCAGTGCTAGGGGTTCAGCGGGAGTGTCCTACGAGCAGTACTTC
TRBJ2-7	.	TRBV20-1	.	CSARDLTFHSYEQYF	TGCAGTGCTAGAGATCTAACCTTCCACTCCTACGAGCAGTACTTC
TRBJ2-1	.	TRBV6-2/TRBV6-3	.	CASSYSLRGGFF	TGTGCCAGCAGTTACTCCCTCAGGGGCGGTTTCTTC
TRBJ2-2	TRBD1	TRBV18	.	CASSPTGGTNTGELFF	TGTGCCAGCTCACCAACAGGGGGAACGAACACCGGGGAGCTGTTTTTT
TRBJ2-1	.	TRBV29-1	.	CSVGGLSYNEQFF	TGCAGCGTTGGAGGGCTTTCCTACAATGAGCAGTTCTTC
TRBJ2-1	.	TRBV3-1	.	CASSQLAYEQFF	TGTGCCAGCAGCCAACTAGCTTATGAGCAGTTCTTC
TRBJ1-5	.	TRBV9	.	CASSVYGSNQPQHF	TGTGCCAGCAGCGTCTACGGTAGCAATCAGCCCCAGCATTTT
TRBJ1-1	.	TRBV29-1	.	CSVQHTGSTEAFF	TGCAGCGTCCAGCATACAGGGAGCACTGAAGCTTTCTTT
TRBJ2-7	.	TRBV10-3	.	CAISGQLGVEQYF	TGTGCCATCAGCGGCCAGCTGGGGGTCGAGCAGTACTTC
TRBJ2-1	TRBD1	TRBV3-1	.	CASSDPRRDRGNEQFF	TGTGCCAGCAGCGACCCTCGGAGGGACAGGGGAAATGAGCAGTTCTTC
TRBJ2-5	.	TRBV2	once	CASSEISGQETQYF	TGTGCCAGCAGTGAAATAAGCGGCCAAGAGACCCAGTACTTC
TRBJ2-3	.	TRBV24-1	.	CATSDWTTSTDTQYF	TGTGCCACCAGTGATTGGACTACTAGCACAGATACGCAGTATTTT
TRBJ2-1	.	TRBV12-3/TRBV12-4	.	CASSFGRALAHNEQFF	TGTGCCAGCAGTTTTGGAAGAGCTCTGGCCCACAATGAGCAGTTCTTC